This T cell receptor (beta chain) derives from a study of CD8+CD57+ T cells in acquired aplastic anemia. The overall study: The average for DNA from sorted CD4+ and CD8+ cells was 3.2 ug. Points from the study as a whole: Patients and controls were found to share twenty-nine CD8+ CDR3 sequences.

This clonotype was counted at least ten times. The antigen is unknown. According to the study, genomic DNA was the template for TCR beta VDJ and CDR3 profiling. TCRdb re-analysed the reads in MiXCR, keeping a single row per CDR3 protein. The sample yields about 180,000 distinct CDR3 sequences, around 45% seen once. Sequencing input: sorted CD4+, CD8+, or CD8+CD57+ T cells (not recorded which) from PBMCs. The sequence came from a human donor in good health.

The CDR3 coding sequence is TGCGCCAGCAGCGGTACTCACGTCGGAGGCGAGCAGTACTTC. This codes for CASSGTHVGGEQYF. This sequence joins TRBV10-2 and TRBJ2-7; TRBD2 is a possible D gene (5 bases). This CDR3 has 14 residues. The germline V gene encodes CDR1 WSHSY and CDR2 SAAADI. The V end lost 6 bases, the J end lost 6 bases, and 18 bases lay between the germline ends.